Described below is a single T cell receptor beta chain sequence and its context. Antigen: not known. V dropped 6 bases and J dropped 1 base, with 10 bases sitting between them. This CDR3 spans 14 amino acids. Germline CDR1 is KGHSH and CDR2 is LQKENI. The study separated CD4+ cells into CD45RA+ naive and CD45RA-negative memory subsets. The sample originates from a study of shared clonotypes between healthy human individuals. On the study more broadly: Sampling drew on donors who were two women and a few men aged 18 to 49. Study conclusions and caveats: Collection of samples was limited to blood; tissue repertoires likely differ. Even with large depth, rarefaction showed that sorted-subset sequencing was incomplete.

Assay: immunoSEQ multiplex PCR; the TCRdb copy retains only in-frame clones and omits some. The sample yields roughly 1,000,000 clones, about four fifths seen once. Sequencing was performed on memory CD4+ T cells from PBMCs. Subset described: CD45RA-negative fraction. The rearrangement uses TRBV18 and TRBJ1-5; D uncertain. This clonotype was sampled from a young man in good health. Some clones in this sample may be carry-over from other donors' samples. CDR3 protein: CASSSGKSNQPQHF. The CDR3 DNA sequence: TGTGCCAGCTCTTCCGGGAAAAGCAATCAGCCCCAGCATTTT.